This is a list of T cell receptor beta chains from one sample in a study of molecular identifiers for immune sequencing clone quantification. Each CDR3 protein is one row after TCRdb ran MiXCR on the PCR reads. The sample carries 85,000 to 130,000 distinct CDR3 sequences, roughly 34% recorded once. Input material: naive CD8+ T cells from blood, with Jurkat cell RNA spiked in. The source is a human donor in good health. Some libraries in this study had Jurkat cell RNA spiked in. The CDR3 runs from the conserved cysteine through the conserved F or W. A D gene is named only where the DNA matches it firmly. Size is stated for part of the rows, as once, few or many counts, or as a class when the clone is expanded.

length	D	size	J	V	CDR3	DNA
19	TRBD1	few	TRBJ2-5	TRBV2	CATSPATTPGQGADETQYF	TGTGCCACCTCGCCCGCCACGACTCCGGGACAGGGGGCGGATGAGACCCAGTACTTC
12	.	many	TRBJ2-7	TRBV12-5	CASGRPGVEQYF	TGTGCTAGTGGGCGCCCCGGAGTCGAGCAGTACTTC
12	.	many	TRBJ2-7	TRBV7-9	CASSLGGDEQYF	TGTGCCAGCAGCTTAGGAGGGGACGAGCAGTACTTC
20	TRBD2	.	TRBJ2-2	TRBV7-8	CASSLRGEASGRAITGELFF	TGTGCCAGCAGCTTACGGGGTGAGGCTAGCGGGAGGGCCATCACCGGGGAGCTGTTTTTT
18	TRBD1	.	TRBJ2-3	TRBV7-9	CASNHFPGTGFGADTQYF	TGTGCCAGCAACCACTTCCCCGGGACAGGGTTCGGAGCAGATACGCAGTATTTT
14	.	few	TRBJ2-1	TRBV5-1	CASSPRTQVDEQFF	TGCGCCAGCAGCCCCCGGACCCAGGTCGATGAGCAGTTCTTC
15	TRBD1	.	TRBJ2-1	TRBV5-3	CASSLGTGSYNEQFF	TGTGCCAGCAGCTTGGGGACAGGGTCCTACAATGAGCAGTTCTTC
15	TRBD1	many	TRBJ2-3	TRBV15	CATSRGGGGEDTQYF	TGTGCCACCAGCAGAGGAGGGGGCGGTGAAGATACGCAGTATTTT
14	.	few	TRBJ1-5	TRBV4-1	CASSQDLGNQPQHF	TGCGCCAGCAGCCAAGATTTGGGAAATCAGCCCCAGCATTTT
15	TRBD1	many	TRBJ2-1	TRBV7-9	CASSFGQGAYNEQFF	TGTGCCAGCAGCTTTGGGCAGGGGGCCTACAATGAGCAGTTCTTC
14	.	.	TRBJ2-3	TRBV18	CASSPRAEPDTQYF	TGTGCCAGCTCACCACGGGCGGAGCCAGATACGCAGTATTTT
15	.	.	TRBJ2-7	TRBV7-9	CASSWTGTQIYEQYF	TGTGCCAGCAGCTGGACCGGGACACAAATCTACGAGCAGTACTTC
16	.	many	TRBJ1-6	TRBV7-2	CASSHRESSYNSPLHF	TGTGCCAGCAGCCACCGGGAAAGCTCCTATAATTCACCCCTCCACTTT
19	TRBD2	.	TRBJ2-5	TRBV4-3	CASSQDVAGVVSSQETQYF	TGCGCCAGCAGCCAAGATGTAGCGGGAGTAGTAAGCTCCCAAGAGACCCAGTACTTC
17	TRBD2	few	TRBJ2-7	TRBV4-2	CASSHEGPLAGGYEQYF	TGTGCCAGCAGCCACGAGGGACCACTAGCGGGCGGCTACGAGCAGTACTTC
14	.	.	TRBJ2-1	TRBV5-1	CASSLGMGDDEQFF	TGCGCCAGCAGCTTGGGGATGGGGGACGATGAGCAGTTCTTC
16	TRBD1	.	TRBJ2-7	TRBV13	CASSPWSQGARYEQYF	TGTGCCAGCAGCCCCTGGAGCCAGGGGGCGAGATACGAGCAGTACTTC
14	.	.	TRBJ2-3	TRBV2	CASITKGVTDTQYF	TGTGCCAGCATCACCAAGGGAGTCACAGATACGCAGTATTTT
12	.	many	TRBJ1-1	TRBV12-3/TRBV12-4	CASRPSYTEAFF	TGTGCCAGCAGACCATCCTACACTGAAGCTTTCTTT
10	.	many	TRBJ1-1	TRBV7-2	CASSGVEAFF	TGTGCCAGCAGCGGTGTCGAAGCTTTCTTT
12	.	many	TRBJ2-7	TRBV2	CASDVTRYEQYF	TGTGCCAGCGACGTGACCCGCTACGAGCAGTACTTC
15	.	many	TRBJ2-3	TRBV13	CASSLWRESTDTQYF	TGTGCCAGCAGCTTATGGCGGGAATCCACAGATACGCAGTATTTT
13	.	few	TRBJ1-2	TRBV11-2	CASSLRREGGYTF	TGTGCCAGCAGCCTACGCAGGGAAGGCGGCTACACCTTC
14	.	few	TRBJ2-5	TRBV12-3/TRBV12-4	CASSLGWNQETQYF	TGTGCCAGCAGTTTAGGGTGGAACCAAGAGACCCAGTACTTC
15	.	.	TRBJ2-1	TRBV7-2	CASSLGQGWDNEQIF	TGTGCCAGCAGCTTAGGCCAGGGGTGGGACAATGAGCAGATCTTC
15	TRBD2	.	TRBJ2-1	TRBV12-3/TRBV12-4	CASSNGTSGNNEQFF	TGTGCCAGCAGTAACGGTACTAGCGGGAACAATGAGCAGTTCTTC
15	.	few	TRBJ2-6	TRBV13	CASSATGAGASVLTF	TGTGCCAGCAGCGCTACGGGTGCTGGGGCCAGCGTCCTGACTTTC
16	.	many	TRBJ2-5	TRBV7-8	CASSYKRLAPQETQYF	TGTGCCAGCAGCTATAAAAGGCTAGCGCCCCAAGAGACCCAGTACTTC
15	TRBD1	few	TRBJ2-1	TRBV4-3	CASSQARDRYNEQFF	TGCGCCAGCAGCCAAGCTCGGGACAGGTACAATGAGCAGTTCTTC
14	.	.	TRBJ2-1	TRBV6-5	CASSYSGSHNEQFF	TGTGCCAGCAGTTACTCGGGGTCTCACAATGAGCAGTTCTTC
12	.	many	TRBJ2-4	TRBV2	CASSEMEDIQYF	TGTGCCAGCAGTGAAATGGAGGACATTCAGTACTTC
18	TRBD2	.	TRBJ2-3	TRBV7-2	CASSPRTSGGFGTDTQYF	TGTGCCAGCAGCCCACGGACTAGCGGGGGCTTTGGTACAGATACGCAGTATTTT
15	TRBD2	.	TRBJ2-7	TRBV6-5	CAKTKGTSGAYEQYF	TGTGCCAAAACAAAAGGGACTAGCGGGGCCTACGAGCAGTACTTC
12	.	.	TRBJ2-1	TRBV24-1	CATSDGGFEQFF	TGTGCCACCAGTGATGGGGGATTTGAGCAGTTCTTC
15	.	few	TRBJ2-5	TRBV27	CASSLGGGWQETQYF	TGTGCCAGCAGTCTAGGAGGGGGCTGGCAAGAGACCCAGTACTTC
17	TRBD2	.	TRBJ2-5	TRBV7-9	CASRSGTSGRAQETQYF	TGTGCCAGCAGGTCCGGGACTAGCGGGAGGGCCCAAGAGACCCAGTACTTC
16	.	many	TRBJ2-4	TRBV28	CATTVAGPLAKNIQYF	TGTGCCACCACCGTTGCGGGGCCCCTAGCCAAAAACATTCAGTACTTC
16	TRBD2	.	TRBJ2-3	TRBV3-1	CASSLGLAAPTDTLYF	TGTGCCAGCAGCCTGGGACTAGCGGCCCCCACAGATACGCTGTATTTT
18	.	.	TRBJ2-1	TRBV4-3	CASSQEVRGTISYNEQFF	TGCGCCAGCAGCCAAGAAGTAAGGGGCACCATCTCCTACAATGAGCAGTTCTTC
19	TRBD1	.	TRBJ2-6	TRBV6-1	CASKDPPGQGIPGANVLTF	TGTGCCAGCAAAGACCCCCCCGGACAGGGTATCCCTGGGGCCAACGTCCTGACTTTC
14	TRBD2	many	TRBJ2-7	TRBV6-4	CASSDDGQREPQYF	TGTGCCAGCAGTGACGATGGTCAGCGGGAGCCGCAGTACTTC
12	.	many	TRBJ2-7	TRBV7-9	CASSSRSGEQYF	TGTGCCAGCAGCTCTCGTTCTGGGGAGCAGTACTTC
15	TRBD2	few	TRBJ2-7	TRBV29-1	CSVIRTSGRAYEQYF	TGCAGCGTTATCAGGACTAGCGGGCGTGCCTACGAGCAGTACTTC
16	.	many	TRBJ1-5	TRBV28	CASSPPSNFGNQPQHF	TGTGCCAGCAGTCCCCCTAGTAATTTCGGCAATCAGCCCCAGCATTTT
15	.	once	TRBJ1-1	TRBV12-3/TRBV12-4	CASSHILGDSTEAFF	TGTGCCAGCAGTCATATCCTCGGGGATTCCACTGAAGCTTTCTTT
14	TRBD2	many	TRBJ2-3	TRBV12-5	CASASGSGTDTQYF	TGTGCTAGTGCTAGCGGGAGCGGCACAGATACGCAGTATTTT
14	.	many	TRBJ2-7	TRBV7-8	CASSPTGNGYEQYF	TGTGCCAGCAGCCCGACCGGAAATGGATACGAGCAGTACTTC
13	.	many	TRBJ2-7	TRBV29-1	CSVGGGRTYEQYF	TGCAGCGTTGGGGGTGGTCGGACCTACGAGCAGTACTTC